The 30 T cell receptor beta chains below all came from one sample that was sequenced in a study of Graves' ophthalmopathy and Graves' hyperthyroidism. Beta-chain TCR CDR3 regions were amplified from RNA transcripts. Following a first-round RT-PCR that used HTBI primers, a second-round multiplex PCR was carried out. TCRdb ran MiXCR on the multiplex PCR reads and lists one entry per CDR3 protein. The profile shows roughly 400,000 distinct CDR3 sequences, around 16% of them singletons. The sequenced sample consisted of peripheral blood. The receptor source for this set is a woman aged 18-35 years with Graves' ophthalmopathy.

This clonotype has ten or more counts. This rearrangement joins TRBV11-2 to TRBJ2-5, with D uncertain. Germline assignment: CDR1 SGHAT and CDR2 FQNNGV. V was cut by 2 bases and J by 1 base, with 11 bases left in between. CDR3 length equals 15 residues. CDR3 nucleotide sequence: TGTGCCAGCAGCTTAAGATCGGCAGCCCAAGAGACCCAGTACTTC. It codes for CASSLRSAAQETQYF.

The V call is TRBV27, the J call TRBJ2-7; 15 positions match TRBD2. CDR1 is MNHEY, CDR2 SMNVEV, per germline (reference sequence). The CDR3 has 13 amino acids. With V trimmed by 9 bases and J by 5 bases, 2 bases remained unmatched. The CDR3 protein is CASGLAGGNEQYF. CDR3 DNA: TGTGCCAGTGGACTAGCGGGAGGGAACGAGCAGTACTTC.

This clonotype was found many times. The V and J genes are TRBV29-1 and TRBJ2-7, with TRBD2 matching over 14 bases. The CDR3 is 16 amino acids. Germline CDR1 SQVTM, CDR2 ANQGSEA. With 7 bases clipped from V and 5 bases from J, the junction kept 13 bases outside the gene matches. The CDR3 loop is CSATGTSGSVVHEQYF. The DNA of the CDR3 is TGCAGCGCTACCGGGACTAGCGGGAGCGTCGTACACGAGCAGTACTTC.

This sequence joins TRBV6-5 and TRBJ1-1; D not resolved. CDR3 length: 14 amino acids. Trimming cost V 7 bases and J 4 bases, with 16 bases left between them. CDR1 and CDR2 from the germline V gene are MNHEY and SVGAGI. DNA for the CDR3: TGTGCCAGCAAGATACTCGACGGCGGCACTGAAGCTTTCTTT. The encoded protein is CASKILDGGTEAFF.

This clonotype was seen many times. The chain has TRBV19 and TRBJ1-5; D not certain. The length of the CDR3 is 16 residues. V lost 5 bases and J 0 bases, leaving 14 bases between the germline ends. From germline, CDR1 is LNHDA and CDR2 SQIVND (reference sequence). The CDR3 spells CASSSTETGSNQPQHF. The CDR3 DNA follows: TGTGCCAGTAGTTCGACCGAAACGGGTAGCAATCAGCCCCAGCATTTT.

The chain is built from TRBV20-1 and TRBJ2-7; D gene unclear. Trimming cost V 5 bases and J 0 bases, with 11 bases left between them. The CDR3 contains 13 residues. CDR1 and CDR2 (germline): DFQATT, SNEGSKA (reference sequence). CDR3 nucleotide sequence: TGCAGTGCTTCGGACCCCTCCTCCTACGAGCAGTACTTC. Translating it yields CSASDPSSYEQYF.

This clonotype has ten or more counts. This chain links TRBV6-5 with TRBJ1-2, with TRBD1 matching 11 bases. With V trimmed by 9 bases and J by 6 bases, 3 bases remained unmatched. Germline V gene lookup returns CDR1 MNHEY and CDR2 SVGAGI. This CDR3 is built from 12 residues. The CDR3 reads CASWTGGHGYTF. The CDR3 region has the DNA TGTGCCAGTTGGACAGGGGGCCATGGCTACACCTTC.

This clonotype was detected ten times or more. This rearrangement joins TRBV28 to TRBJ1-6, with a tentative D call TRBD1 (5 bases). V dropped 7 bases and J dropped 10 bases, with 17 bases sitting between them. Per the germline V gene, CDR1 is MDHEN and CDR2 is SYDVKM. The CDR3 consists of 14 residues. CDR3 DNA sequence: TGTGCCAGCACCCTCTCGGGGCGCCCCTCACCCCTCCACTTT. Translating it yields CASTLSGRPSPLHF.

The chain has TRBV6-1 and TRBJ2-6; D is undetermined. V gave up 10 bases and J gave up 2 bases, with 9 bases separating them. The V gene's germline CDR1 is MNHNS and CDR2 SASEGT. The CDR3 consists of 13 residues. The CDR3 DNA is TGTGCCACCCAAAAGCCTGGGGCCAACGTCCTGACTTTC. It translates to CATQKPGANVLTF.

This chain connects TRBV6-2 or TRBV6-3 to TRBJ1-6, with D tentatively TRBD1 (6 bases). V lost 2 bases and J 2 bases, leaving 7 bases between the germline ends. This CDR3 has 15 amino acids. Germline assignment: CDR1 MNHEY and CDR2 SVGEGT. CDR3: CASSYRDTYNSPLHF. The CDR3 DNA sequence: TGTGCCAGCAGTTACCGGGACACCTATAATTCACCCCTCCACTTT.

This clonotype was recorded at least ten times. The rearrangement joins TRBV20-1 to TRBJ1-1; no firm D call. The CDR3 runs to 15 residues. Trimming pared 4 bases from V and 0 bases from J, leaving 15 bases between. Germline values: CDR1 DFQATT, CDR2 SNEGSKA (reference sequence). The chain's CDR3 is CSATDTQAVNTEAFF. In DNA, the CDR3 is TGCAGTGCTACCGATACGCAGGCCGTGAACACTGAAGCTTTCTTT.

This clonotype was recorded at least ten times. This chain links TRBV6-5 with TRBJ2-2, with D unclear. This CDR3 is 12 amino acids long. Trimming removed 4 bases from V and 6 bases from J, with 6 bases in between. CDR1 is MNHEY, CDR2 SVGAGI, per germline. The CDR3 protein is CASSLDAGELFF. CDR3 sequence (DNA): TGTGCCAGCAGTTTGGACGCCGGGGAGCTGTTTTTT.

This clonotype occurred many times. The CDR3, as DNA: TGTGCCAGCTCACCGGTCGGGACAGGGTCCTACGAGCAGTACTTC. Encoded protein: CASSPVGTGSYEQYF. The rearrangement joins TRBV18 to TRBJ2-7, with 9 bases fitting TRBD1. The germline V gene has CDR1 KGHSH and CDR2 LQKENI. Unmatched junction bases numbered 4, after V lost 3 bases and J lost 1 base. This CDR3 spans 15 amino acids.

Regarding this clonotype: At one boundary the junction diverges from the germline segment, which might be a read error. The chain has TRBV7-8 and TRBJ2-5, with D perhaps matching TRBD1 (5 bases). Looked up from germline, CDR1 is SGHVS and CDR2 is FQNEAQ. The CDR3 is made up of 15 amino acids. The DNA for the CDR3 is TGTGCCAGCAACTTAGTTTTTCCCAGGGAAGAGACCCAGTACTTC. The encoded protein is CASNLVFPREETQYF.

The chain uses TRBV19 and TRBJ2-7, with TRBD2 matching 10 bases. With V trimmed by 4 bases and J by 4 bases, 1 base remained unmatched. The CDR3 is 13 amino acids. CDR1 and CDR2 from the germline V gene are LNHDA and SQIVND (reference sequence). The CDR3 nucleotides are TGTGCCAGTAGTACTAGCGGGAGATACGAGCAGTACTTC. This encodes CASSTSGRYEQYF.

This clonotype has at least ten counts. The chain is built from TRBV6-1 and TRBJ2-5, with TRBD2 matching over 11 bases. The CDR3 runs 14 residues. With 8 bases clipped from V and 4 bases from J, the junction kept 6 bases outside the gene matches. Germline CDR1 MNHNS, CDR2 SASEGT. CDR3 loop: CASSLAGGAETQYF. CDR3 bases: TGTGCCAGCTCCTTAGCGGGGGGGGCAGAGACCCAGTACTTC.

This clonotype came up many times. The gene calls are TRBV4-1 and TRBJ1-2; 7 bases are shared with TRBD1. This CDR3 is 14 amino acids long. The germline CDR1 and CDR2 sequences are MGHRA and YSYEKL. Trimming cost V 2 bases and J 4 bases; bases outside gene matches: 4. Written as DNA, the CDR3 is TGCGCCAGCAGCCAAATGACAGGGAGCTATGGCTACACCTTC. Translating it yields CASSQMTGSYGYTF.

The J gene is TRBJ1-2, the V gene TRBV6-1; 8 bases agree with TRBD1. The germline CDR1 and CDR2 sequences are MNHNS and SASEGT. V was clipped by 9 bases and J by 3 bases; unmatched bases: 9. This CDR3 has 14 residues. The CDR3 loop reads CASFTGGAYYGYTF. CDR3 in DNA: TGTGCCAGTTTTACAGGGGGAGCGTACTATGGCTACACCTTC.

In its sample, this clonotype was seen many times. This chain links TRBV6-5 with TRBJ2-2; 7 nucleotides line up with TRBD2. V was clipped by 1 base and J by 5 bases; unmatched bases: 4. CDR1 MNHEY and CDR2 SVGAGI come from the germline V gene. CDR3 length: 15 residues. CDR3 DNA sequence: TGTGCCAGCAGTTACTTCGGGGGGTGGACCGGGGAGCTGTTTTTT. Translated, it gives CASSYFGGWTGELFF.

In its sample, this clonotype was seen many times. This chain uses TRBV6-1 with TRBJ2-6, with TRBD1 matching over 11 bases. J lost 2 bases, V lost 6 bases, and 9 bases had no gene match. Germline CDR1 and CDR2: MNHNS and SASEGT. The CDR3 length is 18 residues. CDR3 DNA sequence: TGTGCCAGCAGGAAATACGGACAGGGGGCAACTGGGGCCAACGTCCTGACTTTC. Translating gives CASRKYGQGATGANVLTF.

In this sample, this clonotype turned up many times. This chain joins TRBV29-1 and TRBJ2-7, with no clear D. This CDR3 has 15 residues. Per germline, CDR1 SQVTM and CDR2 ANQGSEA. V gave up 4 bases and J gave up 0 bases, with 16 bases separating them. CDR3: CSVGPVKAASYEQYF. The CDR3 DNA reads as TGCAGCGTTGGCCCCGTTAAGGCAGCCTCCTACGAGCAGTACTTC.

This clonotype has at least ten counts. The rearrangement uses TRBV7-3 and TRBJ2-2; tentatively, D is TRBD1 (5 bases). Deletions cut 0 bases from V and 5 bases from J, with 10 bases between. From germline, CDR1 is SGHTA and CDR2 FQGTGA. The CDR3 runs to 15 residues. This CDR3 reads CASSLTLGATGELFF. Here the CDR3 DNA reads TGTGCCAGCAGCTTAACCTTAGGGGCGACCGGGGAGCTGTTTTTT.

The chain combines TRBV12-3 or TRBV12-4 with TRBJ1-1; D unclear. The CDR3 runs 14 residues. Trimming cost V 6 bases and J 5 bases, with 16 bases left between them. The CDR3 reads CASSPQEDRTEAFF. The CDR3 nucleotides are TGTGCCAGCAGCCCCCAGGAAGATAGGACTGAAGCTTTCTTT.

This clonotype was observed at least ten times. The chain couples TRBV7-3 to TRBJ1-1, with 7 bases that match TRBD1. V lost 5 bases and J lost 1; bases outside the gene matches: 10. Germline V CDR1 and CDR2: SGHTA, FQGTGA. The CDR3 has 16 residues. The CDR3 spells CASSPSGQAANTEAFF. CDR3 in DNA: TGTGCCAGCAGCCCCTCAGGACAGGCCGCGAACACTGAAGCTTTCTTT.

Ten or more counts support this clonotype. This sequence joins TRBV5-1 and TRBJ2-5; D is unresolved. Germline loops: CDR1 SGHRS, CDR2 YFSETQ. The CDR3 totals 14 residues. The V gene lost 6 bases and the J gene lost 4 bases, with 16 bases spanning the gap. The CDR3 protein is CASNEVASGETQYF. The CDR3 DNA sequence: TGCGCCAGCAATGAAGTCGCGTCCGGAGAGACCCAGTACTTC.

This clonotype has more than one count but fewer than ten. This chain uses TRBV12-3 or TRBV12-4 with TRBJ1-2, with 7 positions matching TRBD1. This CDR3 is built from 15 residues. The J segment lost 5 bases and the V segment lost 5 bases, leaving 11 bases of the junction unmatched. The CDR3 nucleotides read TGTGCCAGCAGTCGAATACCGGGACAGAGATATGGCTACACCTTC. This encodes CASSRIPGQRYGYTF.

This clonotype was observed many times. The CDR3 here is CSARALSGQGERNYEQYF. DNA of the CDR3: TGCAGTGCTAGAGCCCTTTCGGGACAGGGGGAGAGGAACTACGAGCAGTACTTC. J is TRBJ2-7 and V is TRBV20-1; 11 bases are a match to TRBD1. Trimming at V came to 1 base and at J to 3 bases, leaving 14 bases not matched to a gene. The CDR3 is made up of 18 amino acids. Germline-derived CDR1 and CDR2 are DFQATT and SNEGSKA (reference sequence).

The sample holds many counts of this clonotype. The DNA of the CDR3 is TGTGCCAGCAGTCAAAGCCCCGGACAGGGGATTGAAGCTTTCTTT. Translation gives CASSQSPGQGIEAFF. The genes are TRBV7-2 and TRBJ1-1, with 9 bases matching TRBD1. The CDR3 length is 15 residues. V shed 6 bases and J 7 bases; nucleotides not matched to a gene: 12. Germline values: CDR1 SGHTA, CDR2 FQGNSA.

This clonotype was counted ten times or more. The chain combines TRBV9 with TRBJ1-3; the match to TRBD1 covers 7 bases. Germline CDR1 is SGDLS and CDR2 is YYNGEE. The V segment lost 3 bases and the J segment 2 bases; nucleotides outside the gene matches: 5. The CDR3 is made up of 15 amino acids. CDR3 region: CASSAITGAGNTIYF. The CDR3 region has the DNA TGTGCCAGCAGCGCAATTACAGGGGCTGGAAACACCATATATTTT.

This clonotype was detected many times. The CDR3 DNA follows: TGTGCCAGCAGCCGAAACGGGGTCCCCGGCCAAGAGACCCAGTACTTC. Encoded protein: CASSRNGVPGQETQYF. This chain connects TRBV6-5 to TRBJ2-5, with TRBD2 as a possible D gene (5 bases). Germline V gene sequence: CDR1 MNHEY, CDR2 SVGAGI. V was pared by 6 bases and J by 1 base, with 18 bases between. The CDR3 has 16 residues.